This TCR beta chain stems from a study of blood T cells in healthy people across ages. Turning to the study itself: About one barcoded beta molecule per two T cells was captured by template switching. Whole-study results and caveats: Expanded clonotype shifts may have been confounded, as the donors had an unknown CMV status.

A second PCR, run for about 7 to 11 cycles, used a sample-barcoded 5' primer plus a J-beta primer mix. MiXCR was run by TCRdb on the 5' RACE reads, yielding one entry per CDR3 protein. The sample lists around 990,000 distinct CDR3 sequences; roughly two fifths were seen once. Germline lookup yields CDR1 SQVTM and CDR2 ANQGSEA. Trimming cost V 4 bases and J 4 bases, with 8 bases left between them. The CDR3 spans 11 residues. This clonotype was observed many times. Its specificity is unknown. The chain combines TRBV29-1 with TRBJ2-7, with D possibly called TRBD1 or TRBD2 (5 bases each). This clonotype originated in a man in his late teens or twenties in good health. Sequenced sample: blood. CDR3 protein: CSVGDGYEQYF. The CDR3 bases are TGCAGCGTTGGGGACGGATACGAGCAGTACTTC.